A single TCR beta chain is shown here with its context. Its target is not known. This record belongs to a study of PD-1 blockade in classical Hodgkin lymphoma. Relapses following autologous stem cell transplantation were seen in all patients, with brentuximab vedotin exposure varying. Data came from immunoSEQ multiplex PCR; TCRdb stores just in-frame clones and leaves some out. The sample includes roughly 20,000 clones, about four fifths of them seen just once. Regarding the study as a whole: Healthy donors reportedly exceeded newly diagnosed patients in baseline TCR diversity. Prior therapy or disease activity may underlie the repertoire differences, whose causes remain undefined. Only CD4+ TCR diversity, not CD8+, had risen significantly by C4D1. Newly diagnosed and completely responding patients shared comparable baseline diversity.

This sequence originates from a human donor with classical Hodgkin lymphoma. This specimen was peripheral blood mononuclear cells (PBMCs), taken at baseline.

Written as DNA, the CDR3 is TGTGCCAGCAGCGTGGGATACGGCACAGATACGCAGTATTTT. This gives the protein CASSVGYGTDTQYF. This sequence joins TRBV9 and TRBJ2-3, with D unclear. Looked up from germline, CDR1 is SGDLS and CDR2 is YYNGEE. The CDR3 runs to 14 residues. V lost 2 bases to trimming and J lost 1 base, with 8 bases between them.